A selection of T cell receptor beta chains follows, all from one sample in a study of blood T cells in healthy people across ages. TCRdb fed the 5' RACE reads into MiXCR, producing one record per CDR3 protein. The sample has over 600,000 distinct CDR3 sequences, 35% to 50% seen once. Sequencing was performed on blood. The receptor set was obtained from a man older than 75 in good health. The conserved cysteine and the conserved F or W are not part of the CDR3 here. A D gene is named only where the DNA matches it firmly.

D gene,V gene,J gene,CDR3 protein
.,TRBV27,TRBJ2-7,ASSFAGYEQY
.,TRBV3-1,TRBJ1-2,ASSQGVQGIGYT
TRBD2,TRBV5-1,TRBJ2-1,ASSLARGSVPYNEQF
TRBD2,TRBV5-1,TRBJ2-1,ASSLVSSGRDGEQF
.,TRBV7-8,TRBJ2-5,ASSTGAQETQY
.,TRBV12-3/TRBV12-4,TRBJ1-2,ASSLWAGADYGYT
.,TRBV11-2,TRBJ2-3,ASSRQRSTTDTQY
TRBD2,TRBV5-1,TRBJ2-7,ASSPLGAGGPSNEQY
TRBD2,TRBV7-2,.,ASSFELIAGGEQY
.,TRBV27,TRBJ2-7,ASSLSLGRYEQY
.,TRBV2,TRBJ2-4,ASSDPTSAKNIQY
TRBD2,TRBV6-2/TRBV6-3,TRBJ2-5,ASSYQPWTSTQETQY
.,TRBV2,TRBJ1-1,ASSEGRGKAF
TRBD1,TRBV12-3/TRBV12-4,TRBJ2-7,ASSDRGGSEQY
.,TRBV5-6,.,ASSLGNRVLGYEQY
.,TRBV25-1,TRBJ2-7,ASSRLGHEQY
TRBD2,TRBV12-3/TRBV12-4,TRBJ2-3,ASSSDQSGSLDTQY
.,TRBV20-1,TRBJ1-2,SATAPLGIGDSDGYT
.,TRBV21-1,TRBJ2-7,ASSNIGRPYEQY
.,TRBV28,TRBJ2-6,ANSPLGTGANVLT
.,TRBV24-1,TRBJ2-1,ATSDFTGLYNEQF
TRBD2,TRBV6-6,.,ASSSRDGGTYEQY
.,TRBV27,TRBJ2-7,ASRYTLGPEQY
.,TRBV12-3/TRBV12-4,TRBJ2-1,ASSRPGRSSYNEQF
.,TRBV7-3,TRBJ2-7,ASSLNRNYEQY
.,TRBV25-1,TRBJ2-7,ASSRTYEQY
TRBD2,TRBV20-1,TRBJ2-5,SARGAGGAETQY
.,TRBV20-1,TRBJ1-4,SAWTAGNEKLF
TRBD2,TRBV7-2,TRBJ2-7,ASSSYSGGIYEQY
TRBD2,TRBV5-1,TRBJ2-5,ASSLAGAETQY
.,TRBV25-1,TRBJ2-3,ASSETGWGTDTQY
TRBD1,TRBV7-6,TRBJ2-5,ASSPRTGGQY
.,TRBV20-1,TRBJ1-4,SAVEGVSNGKLF